Listed here are 13 T cell receptor beta chains from one sample, sequenced in a study of T-cell memory formation after mild COVID-19. Each CDR3 protein gets one entry after TCRdb re-called the 5' RACE reads with MiXCR. Of approximately 340,000 distinct CDR3 sequences in the sample, roughly 15% are singletons; the top ten hold around 24%. Sequenced input: PBMCs or a T cell subset sorted from them (not recorded which). The source is a man younger than 35 who had mild COVID-19 (a few samples of this study predate the infection). Cell type and time point are not known.

This chain uses TRBV6-1 with TRBJ2-1; D gene ambiguous. The V gene lost 1 base and the J gene lost 1 base, with 8 bases spanning the gap. The CDR3 consists of 15 residues. Per germline, CDR1 MNHNS and CDR2 SASEGT. The CDR3 DNA is TGTGCCAGCAGTGAAGTTCCGGGTTCCTACAATGAGCAGTTCTTC. Translating gives CASSEVPGSYNEQFF.

V is TRBV6-6 and J is TRBJ1-5; TRBD1 matches at 8 bases. This CDR3 spans 16 amino acids. Germline lookup yields CDR1 MNHNY and CDR2 SVGAGI (reference sequence). V shed 2 bases and J 5 bases; nucleotides not matched to a gene: 8. The CDR3 loop is CASSYENRGEDQPQHF. CDR3 in DNA: TGTGCCAGCAGTTACGAGAACAGGGGGGAGGATCAGCCCCAGCATTTT.

In its sample, this clonotype was seen a few times. V is TRBV2 and J is TRBJ2-5; possible D gene TRBD1, 5 bases. The CDR3 totals 11 residues. Germline assignment: CDR1 SNHLY and CDR2 FYNNEI. V lost 11 bases, J lost 2 bases, and 9 bases lay in between. CDR3 protein: CAGSGQETQYF. In nucleotides, the CDR3 is TGTGCCGGCTCAGGGCAAGAGACCCAGTACTTC.

This chain joins TRBV18 and TRBJ1-2, with 8 bases that match TRBD1. V shed 2 bases, J shed 3 bases, and the junction held 2 bases outside the gene matches. The CDR3 totals 14 residues. Germline CDR1 reads KGHSH; CDR2 reads LQKENI. The CDR3 sequence is CASSPSTGDYGYTF. CDR3 nucleotide sequence: TGTGCCAGCTCACCATCGACAGGGGACTATGGCTACACCTTC. Filled out from reference TRBV18 and TRBJ1-2, the complete variable domain reads NAGVMQNPRHLVRRRGQEARLRCSPMKGHSHVYWYRQLPEEGLKFMVYLQKENIIDESGMPKERFSAEFPKEGPSILRIQQVVRGDSAAYFCASSPSTGDYGYTFGSGTRLTVV.

The sample holds a few counts of this clonotype. The chain recombines TRBV7-2 with TRBJ2-3; the match to TRBD2 covers 9 bases. Unmatched junction bases numbered 14, after V lost 5 bases and J lost 8 bases. CDR1 SGHTA and CDR2 FQGNSA come from the germline V gene. The CDR3 totals 16 residues. CDR3 protein: CASSPSGGSFSVTQYF. CDR3 sequence (DNA): TGTGCCAGCAGCCCGAGCGGGGGGTCTTTTAGTGTTACGCAGTATTTT. The full variable domain, rest sourced from reference TRBV7-2 and TRBJ2-3, is GAGVSQSPSNKVTEKGKDVELRCDPISGHTALYWYRQSLGQGLEFLIYFQGNSAPDKSGLPSDRFSAERTGGSVSTLTIQRTQQEDSAVYLCASSPSGGSFSVTQYFGPGTRLTVL.

The chain joins TRBV14 to TRBJ2-7; no clear D gene. The CDR3 is 15 residues long. CDR1 is SGHDN, CDR2 FVKESK, per germline. Trimming shortened V by 2 bases and J by 7 bases, and 18 bases separated the two germline ends. CDR3 bases: TGTGCCAGCAGCCAACCGGGCCGAGACCTCGGAGAGCAGTACGTC. Encoded protein: CASSQPGRDLGEQYV.

The sample holds many counts of this clonotype. The chain links TRBV5-1 to TRBJ2-7, with 7 bases identical to TRBD2. The CDR3 length is 13 residues. V was clipped by 5 bases and J by 5 bases; unmatched bases: 7. Germline values: CDR1 SGHRS, CDR2 YFSETQ. CDR3 nucleotide sequence: TGCGCCAGCAGTACCGAGCGGGGAGACGAGCAGTACTTC. It encodes CASSTERGDEQYF.

The chain recombines TRBV6-5 with TRBJ2-7, with 7 nucleotides matching TRBD1. Germline V gene lookup returns CDR1 MNHEY and CDR2 SVGAGI. This CDR3 contains 15 residues. J was trimmed by 1 base and V by 4 bases; bases with no gene match: 7. The CDR3 is CASSLYRGLSYEQYF. The CDR3 DNA reads as TGTGCCAGCAGTTTGTACAGGGGTCTGTCCTACGAGCAGTACTTC.

This chain uses TRBV18 with TRBJ2-3, with 7 bases matching TRBD2. The CDR3 length is 16 residues. Unmatched junction bases numbered 12, after V lost 3 bases and J lost 6 bases. Looked up from germline, CDR1 is KGHSH and CDR2 is LQKENI. The CDR3 region is CASSPPSSGASDTQYF. The CDR3 nucleotides are TGTGCCAGCTCACCGCCATCTAGCGGAGCCTCCGATACGCAGTATTTT.

The V and J genes are TRBV4-1 and TRBJ2-7; no clear D gene. The CDR3 has 15 residues. V gave up 1 base and J gave up 4 bases, with 14 bases separating them. From germline, CDR1 is MGHRA and CDR2 YSYEKL. DNA for the CDR3: TGCGCCAGCAGCCAAGGGGTATCCGTGGGTTACGAGCAGTACGTC. Residues: CASSQGVSVGYEQYV.

This clonotype was observed at least ten times. The gene calls are TRBV7-8 and TRBJ2-1, with a weak D call TRBD2 (6 bases). Germline CDR1 reads SGHVS; CDR2 reads FQNEAQ. With 4 bases removed from V and 7 bases from J, the gap between germline ends came to 20 bases. The CDR3 totals 16 residues. This chain's CDR3 is CASSSQGLARDNEQFF. CDR3 DNA sequence: TGTGCCAGCAGCTCGCAGGGACTGGCTAGGGATAATGAGCAGTTCTTC.

The chain carries TRBV29-1 and TRBJ2-2; no definite D call. The CDR3 has 13 amino acids. V lost 7 bases and J lost 0, with 9 bases in between. Germline V gene data show CDR1 as SQVTM and CDR2 as ANQGSEA. CDR3 nucleotide sequence: TGCAGCGCTAGAACACCGAACACCGGGGAGCTGTTTTTT. This gives the protein CSARTPNTGELFF.

V is TRBV6-2 or TRBV6-3 and J is TRBJ2-7, with no clear D. Germline CDR1 is MNHEY and CDR2 is SVGEGT. V dropped 5 bases and J dropped 2 bases, with 7 bases sitting between them. This CDR3 is 12 amino acids long. The CDR3 DNA follows: TGTGCCAGCAGTCGGATGGCCTACGAGCAGTACGTC. As protein: CASSRMAYEQYV.